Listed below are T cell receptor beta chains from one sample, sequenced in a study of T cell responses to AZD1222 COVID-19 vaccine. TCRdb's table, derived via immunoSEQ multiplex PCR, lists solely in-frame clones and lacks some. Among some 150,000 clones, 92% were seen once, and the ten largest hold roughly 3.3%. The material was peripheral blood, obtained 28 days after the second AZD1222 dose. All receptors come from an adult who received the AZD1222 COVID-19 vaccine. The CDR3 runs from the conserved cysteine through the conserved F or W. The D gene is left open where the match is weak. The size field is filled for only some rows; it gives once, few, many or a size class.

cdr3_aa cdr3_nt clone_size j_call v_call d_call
CASSVDGRGQSGNGYTF TGTGCCAGCAGCGTAGACGGCAGGGGGCAATCCGGAAATGGCTACACCTTC once TRBJ1-2 TRBV9 TRBD1
CSVALGVSGTYEQYF TGCAGCGTTGCCCTCGGGGTTAGTGGTACCTACGAGCAGTACTTC NA TRBJ2-7 TRBV29-1 NA
CASSLKPLFGGRFTDTQYF TGTGCCAGCAGTCTCAAACCCCTATTTGGCGGGAGGTTCACAGATACGCAGTATTTT NA TRBJ2-3 TRBV27 TRBD2
CAISVSRAYEQYF TGTGCCATCAGTGTATCCAGGGCCTACGAGCAGTACTTC NA TRBJ2-7 TRBV10-3 NA
CASSQVGAGGGETQYF TGTGCCAGCAGCCAAGTTGGCGCGGGAGGCGGGGAGACCCAGTACTTC once TRBJ2-5 TRBV3-1/TRBV3-2 TRBD2
CASSPKVISGNTIYF TGTGCCAGCAGCCCGAAGGTGATCTCTGGAAACACCATATATTTT NA TRBJ1-3 TRBV7-2 NA
CASSLIQAASNQPQHF TGTGCCAGTAGTCTCATACAGGCTGCTAGCAATCAGCCCCAGCATTTT NA TRBJ1-5 TRBV19 NA
CASSRPGQLDNEQFF TGTGCCAGCAGCCGACCGGGACAACTCGACAATGAGCAGTTCTTC NA TRBJ2-1 TRBV5-4 NA
CASSLGAGTGETQYF TGTGCCAGCAGCTTGGGGGCCGGGACAGGAGAGACCCAGTACTTC NA TRBJ2-5 TRBV5-4 TRBD1
CASSLGQAQETQYF TGCGCCAGCAGCCTGGGACAGGCCCAAGAGACCCAGTACTTC once TRBJ2-5 TRBV5-1 TRBD1
CASSFPVANEKLFF TGTGCCAGCAGCTTTCCCGTAGCTAATGAAAAACTGTTTTTT NA TRBJ1-4 TRBV7-9 NA
CASSPGDSGNTIYF TGCGCCAGCAGCCCTGGGGATTCTGGAAACACCATATATTTT NA TRBJ1-3 TRBV5-1 NA
CASSSLIGSSPLHF TGTGCCAGCAGCTCTCTCATCGGGTCCTCACCCCTCCACTTT NA TRBJ1-6 TRBV7-2 NA
CASSLEDTRNSPLHF TGTGCCAGCAGCTTAGAGGACACACGGAATTCACCCCTCCACTTT once TRBJ1-6 TRBV11-2 NA
CAISEGLANTGELFF TGTGCCATCAGTGAGGGACTAGCAAACACCGGGGAGCTGTTTTTT NA TRBJ2-2 TRBV10-3 TRBD2
CASRGLAGVYF TGTGCCAGCAGGGGACTAGCGGGAGTGTACTTC NA TRBJ2-7 TRBV27 TRBD2
CASRGGGGELFF TGTGCCAGCAGAGGAGGGGGTGGGGAGCTGTTTTTT NA TRBJ2-2 TRBV2 NA
CASSEAGPRGSQYF TGTGCCAGCAGTGAAGCAGGACCGCGTGGGTCCCAGTACTTC NA TRBJ2-4 TRBV6-1 NA
CASSSTSGIYNEQFF TGCGCCAGCAGCTCCACTAGCGGGATATACAATGAGCAGTTCTTC NA TRBJ2-1 TRBV5-1 TRBD2
CASREGGPANEQFF TGCGCCAGCAGGGAGGGAGGGCCAGCAAATGAGCAGTTCTTC NA TRBJ2-1 TRBV4-1 TRBD2
CASSPPGTADSNQPQHF TGTGCCAGTAGTCCCCCCGGGACAGCTGATAGCAATCAGCCCCAGCATTTT NA TRBJ1-5 TRBV19 TRBD1
CASRLQGTSHMHTEAFF TGTGCCAGCAGGCTACAGGGGACATCACATATGCACACTGAAGCTTTCTTT NA TRBJ1-1 TRBV27 TRBD1
CASSYSMGFAKMNTEAFF TGTGCCAGCAGTTACTCGATGGGTTTTGCCAAGATGAACACTGAAGCTTTCTTT NA TRBJ1-1 TRBV6-2/TRBV6-3 NA
CASSLARTSGGGTDTQYF TGTGCCAGCAGCTTAGCCCGGACTAGCGGAGGCGGCACAGATACGCAGTATTTT NA TRBJ2-3 TRBV7-2 TRBD2
CATSDFGEGGRPKNEQFF NA once TRBJ2-1 TRBV24-1 NA
CASSLMAGASYEQYF TGTGCCAGCAGCTTGATGGCGGGGGCCAGCTACGAGCAGTACTTC NA TRBJ2-7 TRBV11-3 NA
CSAKRVGYTF TGCAGTGCTAAGAGGGTTGGCTACACCTTC NA TRBJ1-2 TRBV20-1 NA
CASSPPGRNEKLFF TGTGCCAGCAGCCCACCGGGACGCAATGAAAAACTGTTTTTT NA TRBJ1-4 TRBV7-8 NA
CASSAGQEVYNEQFF TGTGCCAGCAGCGCCGGACAAGAAGTATACAATGAGCAGTTCTTC NA TRBJ2-1 TRBV5-4 NA
CAISDSRAGNTIYF TGTGCCATCAGTGATTCCCGGGCGGGAAACACCATATATTTT NA TRBJ1-3 TRBV10-3 NA
CASSRSPRLAGTYEQYF TGCGCCAGCAGCCGGAGCCCTAGGCTAGCGGGAACCTACGAGCAGTACTTC NA TRBJ2-7 TRBV5-1 TRBD2
CASSPSGIGTGELFF TGTGCCAGCAGTCCTAGCGGGATCGGCACCGGGGAGCTGTTTTTT NA TRBJ2-2 TRBV6-4 TRBD2
CATQGGNQPQHF TGTGCCACCCAGGGAGGCAATCAGCCCCAGCATTTT NA TRBJ1-5 TRBV19 NA
CSVETSGRNEQYF TGCAGCGTTGAAACTAGCGGGCGCAACGAGCAGTACTTC NA TRBJ2-7 TRBV29-1 TRBD2
CASSHPRQLAGVINEQFF TGTGCCAGCAGCCATCCCCGACAGTTAGCGGGAGTAATTAATGAGCAGTTCTTC NA TRBJ2-1 TRBV14 TRBD2
CASSLDVPGQWNTGELFF TGTGCCAGCAGCTTAGATGTACCGGGACAGTGGAACACCGGGGAGCTGTTTTTT NA TRBJ2-2 TRBV11-2 TRBD1
CASSLDGTGQPQHF TGCGCCAGCAGCTTGGACGGGACGGGGCAGCCCCAGCATTTT NA TRBJ1-5 TRBV5-1 NA
CASSLRIQNEQFF TGTGCCAGCAGTTTAAGAATCCAGAATGAGCAGTTCTTC NA TRBJ2-1 TRBV28 NA
CASNGGGDSGNTIYF TGTGCCAGCAACGGGGGTGGAGACTCTGGAAACACCATATATTTT NA TRBJ1-3 TRBV9 NA
CSVFDRGLTEAFF TGCAGCGTCTTCGACAGGGGGCTCACTGAAGCTTTCTTT once TRBJ1-1 TRBV29-1 TRBD1
CASSLGTGKMNTEAFF TGTGCCAGCAGTTTAGGGACAGGGAAGATGAACACTGAAGCTTTCTTT NA TRBJ1-1 TRBV27 TRBD1
CASSSPVSGNTDTQYF TGTGCCAGCAGTTCCCCCGTTAGCGGGAACACAGATACGCAGTATTTT NA TRBJ2-3 TRBV28 TRBD2
CASSQGQGNSPLHF TGTGCCAGCAGCCAGGGACAGGGAAATTCACCCCTCCACTTT once TRBJ1-6 TRBV28 TRBD1